This T cell receptor (beta chain) derives from a study of blood T cell repertoires in COVID-19. Across the whole study: The United States, Italy and Spain were the sources of the acute and convalescent COVID-19 samples. The cDNA or gDNA used as material had been derived from T cells, B-cell-depleted T cells, or PBMCs.

CDR1 is SGHTA and CDR2 is FQGNSA in the germline V gene. This CDR3 region has 15 residues. V was cut by 3 bases and J by 3 bases, with 14 bases left in between. Profiling relied on immunoSEQ multiplex PCR, and the TCRdb table lists in-frame clones only, not all of them. The sample consists of fewer than 250,000 clones, 83% of them appearing once. This clonotype was obtained from a woman aged 50 to 60 with acute or convalescent COVID-19. The chain employs TRBV7-2 and TRBJ2-5, with TRBD2 as a possible D gene (6 bases). The sequencing input was peripheral blood. The CDR3 nucleotides are TGTGCCAGCAGCTTGGGGGGAGTGAACGAAGAGACCCAGTACTTC. Protein sequence: CASSLGGVNEETQYF. The full variable domain, in which reference TRBV7-2 and TRBJ2-5 provide the parts outside the CDR3, is GAGVSQSPSNKVTEKGKDVELRCDPISGHTALYWYRQSLGQGLEFLIYFQGNSAPDKSGLPSDRFSAERTGGSVSTLTIQRTQQEDSAVYLCASSLGGVNEETQYFGPGTRLLVL.